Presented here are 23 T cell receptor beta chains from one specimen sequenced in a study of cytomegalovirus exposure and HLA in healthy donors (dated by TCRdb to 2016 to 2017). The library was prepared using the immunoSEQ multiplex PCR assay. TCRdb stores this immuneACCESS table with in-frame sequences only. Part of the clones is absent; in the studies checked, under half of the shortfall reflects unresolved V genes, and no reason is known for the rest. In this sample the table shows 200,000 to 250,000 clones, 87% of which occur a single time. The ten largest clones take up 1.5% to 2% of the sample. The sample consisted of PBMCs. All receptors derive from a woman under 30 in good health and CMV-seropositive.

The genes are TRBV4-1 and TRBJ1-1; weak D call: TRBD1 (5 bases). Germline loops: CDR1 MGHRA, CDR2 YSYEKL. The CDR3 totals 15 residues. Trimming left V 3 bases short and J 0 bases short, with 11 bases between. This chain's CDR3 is CASSQQTEMNTEAFF. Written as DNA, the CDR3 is TGCGCCAGCAGCCAGCAGACAGAGATGAACACTGAAGCTTTCTTT.

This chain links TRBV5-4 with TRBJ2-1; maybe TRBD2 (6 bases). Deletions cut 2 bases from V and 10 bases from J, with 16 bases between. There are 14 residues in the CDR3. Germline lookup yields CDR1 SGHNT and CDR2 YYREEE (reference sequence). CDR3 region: CASSFFPGEREQFF. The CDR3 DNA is TGTGCCAGCAGCTTTTTCCCGGGAGAGCGGGAGCAGTTCTTC.

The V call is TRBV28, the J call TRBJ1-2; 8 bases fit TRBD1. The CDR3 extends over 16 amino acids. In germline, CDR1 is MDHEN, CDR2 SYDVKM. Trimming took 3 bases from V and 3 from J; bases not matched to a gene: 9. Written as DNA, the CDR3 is TGTGCCAGCAGTTTTAGGCAGGGGGCAGGTGACTATGGCTACACCTTC. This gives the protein CASSFRQGAGDYGYTF.

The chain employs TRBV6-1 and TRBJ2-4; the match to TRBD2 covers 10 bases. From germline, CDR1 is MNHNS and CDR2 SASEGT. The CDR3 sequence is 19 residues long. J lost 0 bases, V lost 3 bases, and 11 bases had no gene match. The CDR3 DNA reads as TGTGCCAGCAGTGACGTCCTAGCGGGAGAAAATTTAGCCAAAAACATTCAGTACTTC. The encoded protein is CASSDVLAGENLAKNIQYF.

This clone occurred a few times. The CDR3 nucleotides are TGTGCCATCCCCCTTGGAGGACCCGGCTATGGCTACACCTTC. Translation gives CAIPLGGPGYGYTF. The chain joins TRBV28 to TRBJ1-2, with no clear D. V was trimmed by 10 bases and J by 4 bases, leaving 19 bases between them. The CDR3 is 14 amino acids. Germline CDR1 is MDHEN and CDR2 is SYDVKM.

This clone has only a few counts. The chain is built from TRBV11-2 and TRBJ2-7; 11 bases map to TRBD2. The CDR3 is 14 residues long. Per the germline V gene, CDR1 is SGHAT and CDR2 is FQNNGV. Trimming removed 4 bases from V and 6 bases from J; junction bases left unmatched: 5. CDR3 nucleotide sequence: TGTGCCAGCAGCTCTACTAGCGGGAGCCGCGAGCAGTACTTC. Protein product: CASSSTSGSREQYF.

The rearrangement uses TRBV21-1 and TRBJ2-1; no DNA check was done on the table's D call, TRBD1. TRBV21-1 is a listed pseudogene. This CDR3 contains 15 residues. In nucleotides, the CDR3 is TGTGCCAGCAGCTCAGCAGGCCGGCGAAGGAATGAGCAGTTCTTC. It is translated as CASSSAGRRRNEQFF.

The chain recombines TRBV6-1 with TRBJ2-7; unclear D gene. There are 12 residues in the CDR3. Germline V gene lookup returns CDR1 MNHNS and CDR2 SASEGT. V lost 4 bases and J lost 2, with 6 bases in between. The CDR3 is CASSVSPYEQYF. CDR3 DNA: TGTGCCAGCAGTGTTAGCCCCTACGAGCAGTACTTC.

This CDR3 is CASSSGYQETQYF. The CDR3 nucleotides read TGTGCCAGCTCCTCAGGGTACCAAGAGACCCAGTACTTC. The rearrangement links TRBV9 to TRBJ2-5; TRBD1 is a possible D gene (5 bases). CDR1 and CDR2 from the germline V gene are SGDLS and YYNGEE. V lost 7 bases and J lost 0, with 10 bases in between. The CDR3 length is 13 residues.

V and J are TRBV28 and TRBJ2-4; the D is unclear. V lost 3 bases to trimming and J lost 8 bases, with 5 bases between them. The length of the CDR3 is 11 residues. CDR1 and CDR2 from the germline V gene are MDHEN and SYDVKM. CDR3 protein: CASSFAHIQYF. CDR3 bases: TGTGCCAGCAGTTTCGCGCACATTCAGTACTTC.

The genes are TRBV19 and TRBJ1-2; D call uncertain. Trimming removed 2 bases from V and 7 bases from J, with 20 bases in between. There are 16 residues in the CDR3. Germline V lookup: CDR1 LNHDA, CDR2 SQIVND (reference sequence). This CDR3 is CASSILDVRVAVGYTF. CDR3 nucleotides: TGTGCCAGTAGTATACTTGACGTCCGGGTAGCGGTTGGCTACACCTTC.

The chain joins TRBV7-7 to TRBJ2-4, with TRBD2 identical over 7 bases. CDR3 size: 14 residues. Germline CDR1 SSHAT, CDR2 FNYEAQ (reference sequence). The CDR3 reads CAVSSGEAKNIQYF. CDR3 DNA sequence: TGTGCGGTATCTAGCGGTGAGGCCAAAAACATTCAGTACTTC.

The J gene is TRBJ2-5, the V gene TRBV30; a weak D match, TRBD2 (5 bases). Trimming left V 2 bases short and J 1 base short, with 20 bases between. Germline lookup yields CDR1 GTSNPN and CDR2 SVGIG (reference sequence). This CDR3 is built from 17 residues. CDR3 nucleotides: TGTGCCTGGAGTTTCGATAGTCGGGGAATTGCCCAAGAGACCCAGTACTTC. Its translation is CAWSFDSRGIAQETQYF.

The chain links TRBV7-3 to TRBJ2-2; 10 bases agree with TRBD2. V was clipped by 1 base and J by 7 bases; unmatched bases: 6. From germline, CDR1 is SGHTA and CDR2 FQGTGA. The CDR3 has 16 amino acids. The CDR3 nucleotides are TGTGCCAGCAGCTTAATGGGGACTAGCGCCATCGGGGAGCTGTTTTTT. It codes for CASSLMGTSAIGELFF.

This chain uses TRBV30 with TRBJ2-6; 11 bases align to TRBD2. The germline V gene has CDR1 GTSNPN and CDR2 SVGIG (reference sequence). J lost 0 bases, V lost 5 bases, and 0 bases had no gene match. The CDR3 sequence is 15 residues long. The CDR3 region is CAWGLAGSGANVLTF. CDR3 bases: TGTGCCTGGGGACTAGCGGGCTCTGGGGCCAACGTCCTGACTTTC.

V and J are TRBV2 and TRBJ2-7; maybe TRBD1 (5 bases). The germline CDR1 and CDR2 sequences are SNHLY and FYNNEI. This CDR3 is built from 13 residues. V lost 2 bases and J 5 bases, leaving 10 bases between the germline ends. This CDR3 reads CASSEQGIDEQYF. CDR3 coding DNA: TGTGCCAGCAGTGAACAGGGTATCGACGAGCAGTACTTC.

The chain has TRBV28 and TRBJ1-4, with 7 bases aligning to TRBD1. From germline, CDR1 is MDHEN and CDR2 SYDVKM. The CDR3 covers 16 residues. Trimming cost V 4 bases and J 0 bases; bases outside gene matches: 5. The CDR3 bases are TGTGCCAGCAGTTCTCCGGACAGGACAACTAATGAAAAACTGTTTTTT. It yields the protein CASSSPDRTTNEKLFF.

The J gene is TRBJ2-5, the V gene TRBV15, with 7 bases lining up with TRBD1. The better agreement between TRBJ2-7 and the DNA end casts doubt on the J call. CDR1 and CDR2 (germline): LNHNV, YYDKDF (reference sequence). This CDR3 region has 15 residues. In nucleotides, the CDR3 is TGTGCCACCAGCAGAGCCCGGGACAGCTCCTACGAGCAGTACTTC. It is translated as CATSRARDSSYEQYF.

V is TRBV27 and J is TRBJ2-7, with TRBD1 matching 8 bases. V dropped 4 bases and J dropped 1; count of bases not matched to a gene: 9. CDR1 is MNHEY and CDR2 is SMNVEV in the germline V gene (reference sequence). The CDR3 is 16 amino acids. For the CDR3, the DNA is TGTGCCAGCAGTTCGCCCTGGACAGGGCTTTCCTACGAGCAGTACTTC. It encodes CASSSPWTGLSYEQYF.

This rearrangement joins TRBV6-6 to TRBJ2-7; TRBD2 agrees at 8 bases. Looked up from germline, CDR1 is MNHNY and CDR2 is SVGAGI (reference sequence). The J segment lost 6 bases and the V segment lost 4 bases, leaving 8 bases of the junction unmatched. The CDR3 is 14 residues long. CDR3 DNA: TGTGCCAGCAGTTCCCGGGGGGGGGCGTCCGAGCAGTACTTC. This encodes CASSSRGGASEQYF.

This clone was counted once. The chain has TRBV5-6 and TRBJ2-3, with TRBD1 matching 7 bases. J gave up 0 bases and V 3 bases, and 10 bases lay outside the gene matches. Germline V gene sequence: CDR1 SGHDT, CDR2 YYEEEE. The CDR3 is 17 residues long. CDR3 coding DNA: TGTGCCAGCAGCTGGAATCCAGGGACAGCGAGCACAGATACGCAGTATTTT. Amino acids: CASSWNPGTASTDTQYF.

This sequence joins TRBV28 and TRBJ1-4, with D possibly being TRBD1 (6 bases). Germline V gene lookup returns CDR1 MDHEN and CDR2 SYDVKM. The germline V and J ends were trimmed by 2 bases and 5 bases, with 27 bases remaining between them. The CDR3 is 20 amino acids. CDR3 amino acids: CASSLPFVQGLFRENEKLFF. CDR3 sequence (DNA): TGTGCCAGCAGTTTACCTTTCGTACAGGGTCTTTTTAGGGAAAATGAAAAACTGTTTTTT.

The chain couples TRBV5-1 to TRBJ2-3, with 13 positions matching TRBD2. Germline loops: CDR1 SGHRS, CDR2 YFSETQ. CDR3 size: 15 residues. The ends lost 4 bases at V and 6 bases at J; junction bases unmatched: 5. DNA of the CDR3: TGCGCCAGCAGCCCGACTAGCGGGAGGAGGGATACGCAGTATTTT. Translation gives CASSPTSGRRDTQYF. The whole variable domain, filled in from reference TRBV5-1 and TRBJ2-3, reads KAGVTQTPRYLIKTRGQQVTLSCSPISGHRSVSWYQQTPGQGLQFLFEYFSETQRNKGNFPGRFSGRQFSNSRSEMNVSTLELGDSALYLCASSPTSGRRDTQYFGPGTRLTVL.